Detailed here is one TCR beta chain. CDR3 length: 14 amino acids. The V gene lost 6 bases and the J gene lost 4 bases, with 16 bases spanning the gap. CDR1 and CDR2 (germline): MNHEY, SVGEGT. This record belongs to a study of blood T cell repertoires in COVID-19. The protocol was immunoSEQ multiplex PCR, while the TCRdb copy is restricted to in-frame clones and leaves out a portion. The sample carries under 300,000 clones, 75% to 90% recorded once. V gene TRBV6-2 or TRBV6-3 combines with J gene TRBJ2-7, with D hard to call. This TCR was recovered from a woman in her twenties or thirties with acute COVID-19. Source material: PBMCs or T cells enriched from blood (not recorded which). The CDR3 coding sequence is TGTGCCAGCAGCCGAGAAGTGTCCTGGTACGAGCAGTACTTC. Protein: CASSREVSWYEQYF.